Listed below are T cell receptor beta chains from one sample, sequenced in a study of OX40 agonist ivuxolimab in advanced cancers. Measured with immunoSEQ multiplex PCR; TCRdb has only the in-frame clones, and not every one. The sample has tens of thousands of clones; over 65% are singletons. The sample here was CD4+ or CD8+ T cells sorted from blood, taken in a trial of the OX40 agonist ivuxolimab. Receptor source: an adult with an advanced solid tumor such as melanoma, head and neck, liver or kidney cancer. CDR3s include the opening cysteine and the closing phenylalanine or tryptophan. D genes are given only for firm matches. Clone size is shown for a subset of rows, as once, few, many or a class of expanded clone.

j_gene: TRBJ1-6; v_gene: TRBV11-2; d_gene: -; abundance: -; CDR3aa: CASSYAGTNSPLHF; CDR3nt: TGTGCCAGCAGCTATGCAGGCACTAATTCACCCCTCCACTTT
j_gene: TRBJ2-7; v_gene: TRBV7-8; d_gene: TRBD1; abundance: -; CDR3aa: CASSLWQGESYEQYF; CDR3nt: TGTGCCAGCAGCTTATGGCAGGGGGAATCCTACGAGCAGTACTTC
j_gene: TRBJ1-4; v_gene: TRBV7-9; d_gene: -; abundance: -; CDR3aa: CASSVPQGEKLFF; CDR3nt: TGTGCCAGCAGCGTACCACAGGGTGAAAAACTGTTTTTT
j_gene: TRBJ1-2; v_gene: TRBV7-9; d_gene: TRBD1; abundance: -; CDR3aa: CASSVQGDYGYTF; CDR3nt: TGTGCCAGCAGCGTACAGGGGGACTATGGCTACACCTTC
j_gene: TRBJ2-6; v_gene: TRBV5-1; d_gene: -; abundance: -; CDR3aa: CASSPYYVPGANVLTF; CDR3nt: TGCGCCAGCAGCCCTTATTATGTCCCTGGGGCCAACGTCCTGACTTTC
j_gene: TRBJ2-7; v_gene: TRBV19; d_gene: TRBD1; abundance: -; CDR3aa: CASSMTGSGYEQYF; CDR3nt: TGTGCCAGTAGTATGACAGGGTCGGGGTACGAGCAGTACTTC
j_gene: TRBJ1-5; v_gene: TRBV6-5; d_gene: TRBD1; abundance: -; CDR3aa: CASSYGTAGNQPQHF; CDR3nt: TGTGCCAGCAGTTACGGGACAGCTGGGAATCAGCCCCAGCATTTT
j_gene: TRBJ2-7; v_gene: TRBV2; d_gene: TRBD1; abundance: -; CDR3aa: CASRTGTGGYEQYF; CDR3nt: TGTGCCAGCAGAACCGGGACAGGGGGCTACGAGCAGTACTTC
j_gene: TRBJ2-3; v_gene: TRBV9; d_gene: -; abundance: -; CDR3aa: CASSVLPRQGTDTQYF; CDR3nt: TGTGCCAGCAGCGTACTTCCTCGGCAGGGGACAGATACGCAGTATTTT
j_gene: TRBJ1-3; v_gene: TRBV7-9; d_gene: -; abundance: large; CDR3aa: CASSLSGQSSGNTIYF; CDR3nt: TGTGCCAGCAGCTTAAGTGGCCAGAGCTCTGGAAACACCATATATTTT
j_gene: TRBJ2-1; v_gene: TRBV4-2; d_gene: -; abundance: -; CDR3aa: CASSQTRSTNEQFF; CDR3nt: TGTGCCAGCAGCCAAACTAGGTCAACGAATGAGCAGTTCTTC
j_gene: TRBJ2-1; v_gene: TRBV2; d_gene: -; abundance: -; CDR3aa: CASSDIRGRSYNEQFF; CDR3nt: TGTGCCAGCAGTGACATCCGGGGGAGGTCCTACAATGAGCAGTTCTTC
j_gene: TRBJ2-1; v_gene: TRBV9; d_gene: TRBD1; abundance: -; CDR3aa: CASSANPGQAGEQFF; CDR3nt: TGTGCCAGCAGCGCAAACCCCGGACAGGCCGGTGAGCAGTTCTTC
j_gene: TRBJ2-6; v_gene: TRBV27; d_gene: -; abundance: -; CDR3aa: CASSDLSGANVLTF; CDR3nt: TGTGCCAGCAGCGACCTCTCTGGGGCCAACGTCCTGACTTTC
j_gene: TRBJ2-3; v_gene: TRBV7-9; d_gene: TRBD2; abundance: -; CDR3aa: CASSAPRGAGGTTDTQYF; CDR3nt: TGTGCCAGCAGCGCCCCTCGCGGGGCGGGGGGGACCACAGATACGCAGTATTTT
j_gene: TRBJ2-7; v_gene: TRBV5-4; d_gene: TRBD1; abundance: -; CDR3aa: CASSSPGQSIYEQYF; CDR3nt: TGTGCCAGCAGCTCGCCGGGACAGAGTATCTACGAGCAGTACTTC
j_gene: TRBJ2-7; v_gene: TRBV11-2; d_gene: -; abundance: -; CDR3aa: CASSFAQVRYEQYF; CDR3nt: TGTGCCAGCAGCTTCGCACAGGTACGGTACGAGCAGTACTTC
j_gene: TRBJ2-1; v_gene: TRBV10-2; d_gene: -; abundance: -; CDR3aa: CASSEAGGPRNEQFF; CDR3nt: TGCGCCAGCAGTGAGGCCGGGGGGCCACGCAATGAGCAGTTCTTC
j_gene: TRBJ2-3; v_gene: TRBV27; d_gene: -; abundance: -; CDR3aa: CASSLLAPTDTQYF; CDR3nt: TGTGCCAGCAGTTTACTAGCCCCCACAGATACGCAGTATTTT
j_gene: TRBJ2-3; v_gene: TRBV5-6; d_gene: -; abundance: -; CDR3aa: CASSLGGATDTQYF; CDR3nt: TGTGCCAGCAGCTTAGGGGGAGCCACAGATACGCAGTATTTT
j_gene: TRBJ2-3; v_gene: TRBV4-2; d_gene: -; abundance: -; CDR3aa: CASSQDERAGDTQYF; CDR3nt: TGTGCCAGCAGCCAAGACGAGCGGGCCGGAGATACGCAGTATTTT
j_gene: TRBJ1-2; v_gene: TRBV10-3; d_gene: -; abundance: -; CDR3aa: CAISEGGVSNYGYTF; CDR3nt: TGTGCCATCAGTGAAGGGGGGGTCTCTAACTATGGCTACACCTTC
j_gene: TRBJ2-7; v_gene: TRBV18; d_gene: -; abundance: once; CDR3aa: CASSPPGAGSYEQYF; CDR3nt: TGTGCCAGCTCACCACCTGGGGCAGGGTCCTACGAGCAGTACTTC
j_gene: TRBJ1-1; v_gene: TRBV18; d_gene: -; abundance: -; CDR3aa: CASSPLRRGTEAFF; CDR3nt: TGTGCCAGCTCACCACTCCGGAGGGGGACTGAAGCTTTCTTT
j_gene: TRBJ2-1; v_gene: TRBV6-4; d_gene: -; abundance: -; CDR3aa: CASSITESSYNEQFF; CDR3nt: TGTGCCAGCAGTATCACGGAGAGCTCCTACAATGAGCAGTTCTTC
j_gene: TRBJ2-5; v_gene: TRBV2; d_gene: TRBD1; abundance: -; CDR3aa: CASRDRVFSYF; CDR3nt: TGTGCCAGCCGGGACAGGGTCTTTTCGTACTTC